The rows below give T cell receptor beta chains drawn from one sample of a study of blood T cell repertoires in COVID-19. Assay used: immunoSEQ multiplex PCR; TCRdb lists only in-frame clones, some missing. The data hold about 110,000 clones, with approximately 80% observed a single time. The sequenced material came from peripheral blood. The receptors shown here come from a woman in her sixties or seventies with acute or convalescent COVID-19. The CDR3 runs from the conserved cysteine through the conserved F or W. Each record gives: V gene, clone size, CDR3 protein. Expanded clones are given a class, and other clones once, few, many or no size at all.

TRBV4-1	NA	CASSPQGSLTNEKLFF
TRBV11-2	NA	CASSSYSGELFF
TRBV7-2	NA	CASSSAAEQETQYF
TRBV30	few	CAWSVLWDRSSSYEQYF
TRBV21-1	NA	CASSKVDGDRSGYEQYF
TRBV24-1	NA	CATSDYSTGGRTDTQYF
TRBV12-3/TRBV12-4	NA	CASNRDSSYEQYF
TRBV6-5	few	CASSRPGVDTEAFF
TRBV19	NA	CASSLSVGSVAPLHF
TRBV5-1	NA	CASSRAGAGANTGELFF
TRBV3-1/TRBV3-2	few	CASSQGYRGTEKLFF
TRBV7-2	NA	CASSQMGGGNQPQHF
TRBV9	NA	CASSARTSFTGELFF
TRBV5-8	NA	CASSFVRGTNEKLFF
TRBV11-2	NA	CASSLELQGARHEQYF
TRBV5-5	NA	CASSSGQGDQPQHF
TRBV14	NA	CASSQGLPGVQFF
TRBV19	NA	CASSKTGMVQPQHF
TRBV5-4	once	CASSLGGQGDYNSPLHF
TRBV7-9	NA	CASSFPGEGQYF
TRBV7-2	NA	CASSRDAGLAGEKYF
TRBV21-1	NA	CASSKGCQINEKLFF
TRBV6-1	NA	CASSDPGQHYGYTF
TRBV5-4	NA	CASSLKAGGVSEQFF
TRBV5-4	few	CASSAGAGGNTIYF
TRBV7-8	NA	CASSPLDRNQPQHF
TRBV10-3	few	CAISDRGSTDTQYF
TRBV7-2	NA	CASSSGTPQQYF